Below are 19 T cell receptor beta chains sequenced from a single sample in a study of blood T cell repertoires in COVID-19. Sequenced by immunoSEQ multiplex PCR; TCRdb stores in-frame clones only, minus some. In the table there are 110,000 to 150,000 clones, roughly four fifths of which are singletons. The specimen sequenced was PBMCs or T cells enriched from blood (not recorded which). The receptors stem from a young woman who had been exposed to COVID-19.

The chain couples TRBV7-2 to TRBJ2-7; 16 bases fit TRBD2. The CDR3 covers 17 residues. Per the germline V gene, CDR1 is SGHTA and CDR2 is FQGNSA. V gave up 1 base and J gave up 7 bases; unmatched junction bases: 7. CDR3 coding DNA: TGTGCCAGCAGCTTAGGCGGGACTAGCGGGAGGGCGAGGGAGCAGTACTTC. Translation: CASSLGGTSGRAREQYF.

The V call is TRBV4-2, the J call TRBJ2-3; D perhaps matches TRBD2 (6 bases). This CDR3 has 18 amino acids. Germline V gene sequence: CDR1 LGHNA, CDR2 YNFKEQ. Trimming removed 0 bases from V and 2 bases from J, with 18 bases in between. In DNA form, the CDR3 reads TGTGCCAGCAGCCAAGAGATGAGGAGTAGCGGACTCACAGATACGCAGTATTTT. Translating it yields CASSQEMRSSGLTDTQYF.

The chain is built from TRBV4-1 and TRBJ1-4, with 9 nucleotides matching TRBD1. V shed 2 bases, J shed 14 bases, and the junction held 9 bases outside the gene matches. CDR3 length equals 14 residues. CDR1 MGHRA and CDR2 YSYEKL come from the germline V gene. The CDR3 bases are TGCGCCAGCAGCCAATCAACAGGGGGCAAGGGCCTGTTTTTT. It is translated as CASSQSTGGKGLFF.

This chain links TRBV7-2 with TRBJ1-2; 11 nucleotides align to TRBD1. The germline gives CDR1 SGHTA, CDR2 FQGNSA. The trim removed 4 bases at V and 4 bases at J, leaving 5 bases unmatched. The CDR3 is 15 amino acids. The CDR3 coding sequence is TGTGCCAGCAGCTCTAGGACAGGGGGCACCTATGGCTACACCTTC. It is translated as CASSSRTGGTYGYTF. The variable domain in full, with the rest retrieved from reference TRBV7-2 and TRBJ1-2, is GAGVSQSPSNKVTEKGKDVELRCDPISGHTALYWYRQSLGQGLEFLIYFQGNSAPDKSGLPSDRFSAERTGGSVSTLTIQRTQQEDSAVYLCASSSRTGGTYGYTFGSGTRLTVV.

The V call is TRBV10-3, the J call TRBJ2-7, with 7 nucleotides matching TRBD2. Germline V gene data show CDR1 as ENHRY and CDR2 as SYGVKD. This CDR3 comprises 15 residues. The ends lost 6 bases at V and 5 bases at J; junction bases unmatched: 13. The DNA for the CDR3 is TGTGCCATCAGCCCCCGCGGGAGTAACCAGGACGAGCAGTACTTC. Encoded protein: CAISPRGSNQDEQYF.

This clone appeared once. The chain links TRBV13 to TRBJ2-3; the match to TRBD1 covers 9 bases. V lost 5 bases to trimming and J lost 1 base; unmatched junction nucleotides: 4. The CDR3 is 15 amino acids. Germline lookup yields CDR1 PRHDT and CDR2 FYEKMQ (reference sequence). Here the CDR3 reads CASSNRDRGTDTQYF. CDR3 coding DNA: TGTGCCAGCAGCAACCGGGACAGGGGCACAGATACGCAGTATTTT.

The J gene is TRBJ1-2, the V gene TRBV5-1, with D possibly being TRBD1 (6 bases). Trimming removed 4 bases from V and 1 base from J, with 8 bases in between. The CDR3 totals 13 residues. Per germline, CDR1 SGHRS and CDR2 YFSETQ. The CDR3 DNA reads as TGCGCCAGCAGCCCACAGGGTAACTATGGCTACACCTTC. Translating gives CASSPQGNYGYTF. The variable domain in full, completed from reference TRBV5-1 and TRBJ1-2, reads KAGVTQTPRYLIKTRGQQVTLSCSPISGHRSVSWYQQTPGQGLQFLFEYFSETQRNKGNFPGRFSGRQFSNSRSEMNVSTLELGDSALYLCASSPQGNYGYTFGSGTRLTVV.

This clone has only a few counts. The chain employs TRBV7-2 and TRBJ2-1; TRBD2 agrees at 8 bases. J lost 2 bases, V lost 6 bases, and 6 bases had no gene match. This CDR3 comprises 15 residues. Germline V gene sequence: CDR1 SGHTA, CDR2 FQGNSA. CDR3 protein: CASSTGREAYNEQFF. In DNA form, the CDR3 reads TGTGCCAGCAGTACTGGGCGGGAGGCCTACAATGAGCAGTTCTTC. The full variable domain, with the rest looked up from reference TRBV7-2 and TRBJ2-1, is GAGVSQSPSNKVTEKGKDVELRCDPISGHTALYWYRQSLGQGLEFLIYFQGNSAPDKSGLPSDRFSAERTGGSVSTLTIQRTQQEDSAVYLCASSTGREAYNEQFFGPGTRLTVL.

The chain links TRBV6-2 or TRBV6-3 to TRBJ2-5; 12 nucleotides line up with TRBD1. This CDR3 comprises 16 residues. CDR1 is MNHEY, CDR2 SVGEGT, per germline. After removal of 4 bases from V and 4 bases from J, the junction contained 7 bases not matched to a gene. CDR3 in DNA: TGTGCCAGCAGTTCCTGGGGGGACAGGGGGCGAGAGACCCAGTACTTC. Its protein product is CASSSWGDRGRETQYF.

This clone appeared a single time. The CDR3 reads CASSSHRASSPSYNEQFF. The CDR3, as DNA: TGTGCCAGCAGCTCCCACAGGGCATCTTCACCCTCCTACAATGAGCAGTTCTTC. The rearrangement uses TRBV7-8 and TRBJ2-1; D might be TRBD1 (6 bases). CDR1 is SGHVS and CDR2 is FQNEAQ in the germline V gene. Trimming removed 4 bases from V and 0 bases from J, with 19 bases in between. This CDR3 is 18 amino acids long.

This clone was counted a single time. This rearrangement joins TRBV15 to TRBJ2-5, with D perhaps matching TRBD1 (8 bases). With 0 bases removed from V and 13 bases from J, the gap between germline ends came to 36 bases. The CDR3 covers 20 residues. Germline CDR1 is LNHNV and CDR2 is YYDKDF (reference sequence). CDR3 in DNA: TGTGCCACCAGCAGAGAGGGGGGGACAGGCTGGAGTAGATCAACCTCCTCGTCGTACTTC. This encodes CATSREGGTGWSRSTSSSYF.

The chain links TRBV19 to TRBJ2-1; TRBD2 agrees at 8 bases. CDR3 size: 15 residues. Germline values: CDR1 LNHDA, CDR2 SQIVND (reference sequence). V trimming: 6 bases; J trimming: 8 bases; junction bases outside the gene matches: 12. The CDR3 DNA reads TGTGCCAGTAGAACAACCGGGACTAGTGTCGATGAGCAGTTCTTC. Its protein product is CASRTTGTSVDEQFF.

The chain is built from TRBV3-1 (or the pseudogene TRBV3-2) and TRBJ2-7; no clear D. Germline V gene sequence: CDR1 LGHDT, CDR2 YNNKEL (reference sequence). Trimming left V 1 base short and J 7 bases short, with 11 bases between. This CDR3 is 13 amino acids long. This CDR3 reads CASSQGTPPEQYF. In nucleotides, the CDR3 is TGTGCCAGCAGCCAAGGAACTCCACCTGAGCAGTACTTC.

The V and J genes are TRBV30 and TRBJ1-2, with 7 bases identical to TRBD1. V lost 4 bases and J lost 2; bases outside the gene matches: 10. This CDR3 has 15 amino acids. Germline lookup yields CDR1 GTSNPN and CDR2 SVGIG (reference sequence). This chain's CDR3 is CAWTSLLDRNYGYTF. The CDR3 region has the DNA TGTGCCTGGACCTCCCTCCTGGACAGGAACTATGGCTACACCTTC.

This chain connects TRBV13 to TRBJ2-1; 9 nucleotides match TRBD1. The J segment lost 3 bases and the V segment lost 5 bases, leaving 5 bases of the junction unmatched. Germline V gene lookup returns CDR1 PRHDT and CDR2 FYEKMQ (reference sequence). CDR3 length: 15 amino acids. CDR3 nucleotides: TGTGCCAGCAGCCCACCGGGACAGGGCTACAATGAGCAGTTCTTC. The encoded protein is CASSPPGQGYNEQFF.

The rearrangement uses TRBV6-2 or TRBV6-3 and TRBJ2-4, with a tentative D call TRBD2 (6 bases). V lost 5 bases and J lost 8, with 19 bases in between. CDR1 is MNHEY, CDR2 SVGEGT, per germline. The CDR3 is made up of 15 amino acids. DNA for the CDR3: TGTGCCAGCAGTCACCCCTCAGCGGGTGTAGACATTCAGTACTTC. This gives the protein CASSHPSAGVDIQYF.

CDR3 region: CSVDVPSGRYGYTF. CDR3 in DNA: TGCAGCGTTGATGTTCCTTCGGGTAGATATGGCTACACCTTC. The chain is built from TRBV29-1 and TRBJ1-2; D is unresolved. The CDR3 length is 14 residues. V was shortened by 3 bases and J by 5 bases, with 16 bases between the two germline ends. Germline V gives CDR1 SQVTM, CDR2 ANQGSEA.

The chain uses TRBV28 and TRBJ1-5, with unresolved D. CDR1 MDHEN and CDR2 SYDVKM come from the germline V gene. Trimming left V 5 bases short and J 0 bases short, with 5 bases between. The CDR3 has 13 amino acids. Here the CDR3 DNA reads TGTGCCAGCAGTCCGTATAGCAATCAGCCCCAGCATTTT. As protein: CASSPYSNQPQHF.

This clone was counted only a few times. DNA for the CDR3: TGTGCCAGCAGTGAATATAGGCGTCGGGTCGGTTTTGGTGAAGCTTTCTTT. Translated, it gives CASSEYRRRVGFGEAFF. This sequence joins TRBV25-1 and TRBJ1-1, with D unresolved. This CDR3 is 17 amino acids long. V lost 0 bases and J lost 7, with 21 bases in between. Germline-derived CDR1 and CDR2 are MGHDK and SYGVNS.